This is a list of T cell receptor beta chains from one sample in a study of metastatic and nonmetastatic thyroid tumors. Via MiXCR, TCRdb re-called the PCR reads. The sample lists 7,500 to 9,500 clones, less than 40% occurring once. What was sequenced was tumor tissue. The origin of the receptors is a female donor with papillary thyroid cancer or a benign thyroid nodule (not recorded which). Some clones in this sample may be carry-over from other donors' samples. The conserved cysteine and the conserved F or W are not part of the CDR3 here. A clone size is listed for some rows: how often the clone was seen (once, few, many), or a class if it is expanded.

>few|TRBV12-3/TRBV12-4
ASSDWGRGEKLF
>medium-sized|TRBV7-8
ASSYRTGRNSYEQY
>few|TRBV20-1
SAIGTERTDTQY
>NA|TRBV4-1
ASSQRIAGGGTGELF
>few|TRBV2
ASSGLGGVYTGELF
>medium-sized|TRBV6-1
ASHPQGNNQPQH
>NA|TRBV19
ASSIGTSYNEQF
>once|TRBV4-3
ASSQDLQAWSLH
>medium-sized|TRBV12-3/TRBV12-4
ASITPGGEQF
>NA|TRBV30
AWGTGGNQPQH
>NA|TRBV7-9
ASLLAGGEQF
>medium-sized|TRBV12-3/TRBV12-4
ASSRGQGGGTEAF
>NA|TRBV27
ASSPLQGVNQPQH
>medium-sized|TRBV28
ASSGTGIATNEKLF
>few|TRBV9
ASSGSNTEAF
>NA|TRBV7-8
ASSAKPRDRVNQPQH
>NA|TRBV27
ASRGPTYGYT
>large|TRBV9
ASSPRTGSTYGYT
>NA|TRBV27
ASRKGTGNTYEQY
>once|TRBV4-3
ASSQDPGNTGELF
>medium-sized|TRBV5-1
ASTRGMETEAF
>few|TRBV28
ASSPLRWGYT
>NA|TRBV6-5
ASSSSGASTDTQY
>few|TRBV11-2
ASSLAGGENYEQY
>NA|TRBV20-1
SARLAGGSSYNEQF
>NA|TRBV20-1
SASNRKGADTQY
>few|TRBV6-6
ASSYRRGGLYEQY
>few|TRBV15
ATSRGTSGSNEQY
>NA|TRBV6-1
ATRDLTYEQY
>few|TRBV28
ASSLAGDYNEQF
>NA|TRBV30
AWSVGDAYEQY
>NA|TRBV7-8
ASSPRDRNTGELF
>medium-sized|TRBV4-2
ASSQEPPSGTLLGGYT
>NA|TRBV4-3
ASSQVVAGAVGELF
>NA|TRBV9
ASSVAKGGTEAF
>NA|TRBV7-2
ASSLGSIGYEQY
>once|TRBV5-1
ASSFGRVETQY
>many|TRBV5-5
ASSLVQGHSYEQY
>NA|TRBV7-8
ASSLKWAHTGELF
>many|TRBV28
ASSPLGTSGGAHSTDTQY
>medium-sized|TRBV12-3/TRBV12-4
ASSFGRAYEQY
>medium-sized|TRBV7-8
ASSLAQGGGNQPQH
>NA|TRBV20-1
SARVDGRAGYEQY
>NA|TRBV20-1
SANTLATLQWEQY
>medium-sized|TRBV3-1
ASSQGRTGGPYGYT
>NA|TRBV5-1
ASTEYGINYNEQF
>few|TRBV28
ASSPHRVQTRNEQF
>NA|TRBV27
ASRMGAFDGYT
>few|TRBV28
ASSCSIYAGYT
>medium-sized|TRBV5-1
ASSLIPSGEGMNTEAF
>NA|TRBV11-2
ASSYRGQLNTEAF